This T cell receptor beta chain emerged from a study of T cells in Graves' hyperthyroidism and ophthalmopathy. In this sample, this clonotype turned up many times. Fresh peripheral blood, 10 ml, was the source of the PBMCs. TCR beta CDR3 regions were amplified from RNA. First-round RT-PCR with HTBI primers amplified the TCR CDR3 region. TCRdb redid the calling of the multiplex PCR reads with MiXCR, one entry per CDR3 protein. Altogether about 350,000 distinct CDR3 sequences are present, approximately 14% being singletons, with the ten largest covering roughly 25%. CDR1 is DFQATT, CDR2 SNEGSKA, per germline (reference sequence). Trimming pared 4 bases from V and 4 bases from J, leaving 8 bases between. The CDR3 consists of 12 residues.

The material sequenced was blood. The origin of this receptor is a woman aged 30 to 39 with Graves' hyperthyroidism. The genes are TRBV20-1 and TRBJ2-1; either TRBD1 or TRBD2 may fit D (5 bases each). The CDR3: CSANGAYNEQFF. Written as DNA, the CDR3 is TGCAGTGCTAACGGGGCGTACAATGAGCAGTTCTTC.